These T cell receptor beta chains were read from a single sample in a study of early stage breast cancer tumors. The method was immunoSEQ multiplex PCR; TCRdb's version includes in-frame clones alone and lacks a portion of them. This sample has over 5,500 clones, with over 65% found just once. Source material: normal breast tissue next to the tumor. The receptors originated from a person aged 45 to 59 with breast cancer. CDR3s include the opening cysteine and the closing phenylalanine or tryptophan. A D gene is named only where the DNA matches it firmly. Where a row states a size, it is once, few, many or the class of an expanded clone; other rows omit it.

d_gene: TRBD2
j_gene: TRBJ2-2
abundance: .
v_gene: TRBV7-3
len: 16
CDR3aa: CASSSPTSGPTGELFF
CDR3nt: TGTGCCAGCAGCTCCCCGACTAGCGGGCCCACCGGGGAGCTGTTTTTT

d_gene: .
j_gene: TRBJ2-6
abundance: few
v_gene: TRBV19
len: 14
CDR3aa: CASIGTSGANVLTF
CDR3nt: TGTGCCAGTATTGGGACATCTGGGGCCAACGTCCTGACTTTC

d_gene: .
j_gene: TRBJ1-1
abundance: .
v_gene: TRBV13
len: 14
CDR3aa: CASSQYGLNTEAFF
CDR3nt: TGTGCCAGCAGCCAATACGGACTTAACACTGAAGCTTTCTTT

d_gene: TRBD1
j_gene: TRBJ1-1
abundance: .
v_gene: TRBV6-1
len: 13
CDR3aa: CASKIRGPPEAFF
CDR3nt: TGTGCCAGCAAGATTAGGGGGCCCCCTGAAGCTTTCTTT

d_gene: .
j_gene: TRBJ2-5
abundance: once
v_gene: TRBV6-4
len: 10
CDR3aa: CASSGETQYF
CDR3nt: TGTGCCAGCAGTGGGGAGACCCAGTACTTC

d_gene: .
j_gene: TRBJ1-5
abundance: .
v_gene: TRBV30
len: 14
CDR3aa: CAWSRTQSNQPQHF
CDR3nt: TGTGCCTGGAGTCGGACCCAAAGTAATCAGCCCCAGCATTTT

d_gene: .
j_gene: TRBJ2-5
abundance: once
v_gene: TRBV2
len: 13
CDR3aa: CASSERRKETQYF
CDR3nt: TGTGCCAGCAGTGAGCGCAGAAAAGAGACCCAGTACTTC

d_gene: TRBD2
j_gene: TRBJ2-3
abundance: .
v_gene: TRBV5-1
len: 16
CDR3aa: CASSLSGRPSTDTQYF
CDR3nt: TGCGCCAGTAGCCTTAGCGGGAGGCCTAGCACAGATACGCAGTATTTT

d_gene: .
j_gene: TRBJ1-6
abundance: .
v_gene: TRBV2
len: 16
CDR3aa: CASSASGAGTNSPLHF
CDR3nt: TGTGCCAGCAGTGCTTCCGGGGCAGGGACCAATTCACCCCTCCACTTT

d_gene: TRBD1
j_gene: TRBJ1-5
abundance: .
v_gene: TRBV6-1
len: 14
CDR3aa: CASDRVRLEGPQHF
CDR3nt: TGTGCCAGCGACAGGGTAAGGTTAGAGGGGCCCCAGCATTTT

d_gene: TRBD1
j_gene: TRBJ2-3
abundance: .
v_gene: TRBV7-2
len: 17
CDR3aa: CASSLGGRTGGTDTQYF
CDR3nt: TGTGCCAGCAGCTTGGGGGGTCGGACAGGGGGCACAGATACGCAGTATTTT

d_gene: .
j_gene: TRBJ1-5
abundance: .
v_gene: TRBV5-5
len: 14
CDR3aa: CASSLGGDFQPQHF
CDR3nt: TGTGCCAGCAGCTTAGGGGGGGATTTCCAGCCCCAGCATTTT

d_gene: TRBD2
j_gene: TRBJ2-1
abundance: few
v_gene: TRBV30
len: 14
CDR3aa: CAWSWAGGYNEQFF
CDR3nt: TGTGCCTGGAGCTGGGCGGGAGGGTACAATGAGCAGTTCTTC

d_gene: TRBD1
j_gene: TRBJ1-4
abundance: .
v_gene: TRBV11-2
len: 15
CDR3aa: CASSSSTGVNEKLFF
CDR3nt: TGTGCCAGCAGCTCATCGACAGGGGTTAATGAAAAACTGTTTTTT

d_gene: TRBD1
j_gene: TRBJ1-6
abundance: .
v_gene: TRBV10-3
len: 14
CDR3aa: CAISVDRDSSPLHF
CDR3nt: TGTGCCATCAGTGTAGACAGGGATAGTTCACCCCTCCACTTT

d_gene: .
j_gene: TRBJ2-1
abundance: .
v_gene: TRBV6-4
len: 12
CDR3aa: CASSEFGDEQFF
CDR3nt: TGTGCCAGCAGTGAATTTGGGGATGAGCAGTTCTTC

d_gene: .
j_gene: TRBJ1-2
abundance: .
v_gene: TRBV5-1
len: 15
CDR3aa: CASSPGGATNYGYTF
CDR3nt: TGCGCCAGCAGCCCGGGAGGGGCTACTAACTATGGCTACACCTTC

d_gene: TRBD2
j_gene: TRBJ2-1
abundance: once
v_gene: TRBV7-2
len: 19
CDR3aa: CASSDPLAGGRSDYNEQFF
CDR3nt: TGTGCCAGCAGCGACCCACTAGCGGGAGGCCGCTCGGACTACAATGAGCAGTTCTTC

d_gene: .
j_gene: TRBJ1-5
abundance: .
v_gene: TRBV10-3
len: 12
CDR3aa: CAISESGQPQHF
CDR3nt: TGTGCCATCAGTGAGTCGGGTCAGCCCCAGCATTTT

d_gene: TRBD2
j_gene: TRBJ2-1
abundance: .
v_gene: TRBV4-3
len: 17
CDR3aa: CASSQDLSGGAWNEQFF
CDR3nt: TGCGCCAGCAGCCAAGACCTCAGCGGGGGCGCGTGGAATGAGCAGTTCTTC

d_gene: .
j_gene: TRBJ1-1
abundance: .
v_gene: TRBV7-2
len: 13
CDR3aa: CASSSRVNTEAFF
CDR3nt: TGTGCCAGCAGTTCGAGGGTTAACACTGAAGCTTTCTTT

d_gene: .
j_gene: TRBJ2-7
abundance: .
v_gene: TRBV14
len: 13
CDR3aa: CASSQSLGLEQYF
CDR3nt: TGTGCCAGCAGCCAGAGTCTAGGACTTGAGCAGTACTTC

d_gene: TRBD1
j_gene: TRBJ1-5
abundance: .
v_gene: TRBV10-3
len: 15
CDR3aa: CAISEGTASNQPQHF
CDR3nt: TGTGCCATCAGTGAAGGGACAGCTAGCAATCAGCCCCAGCATTTT

d_gene: .
j_gene: TRBJ1-2
abundance: few
v_gene: TRBV21-1
len: 15
CDR3aa: CASSKGERPPGGYTF
CDR3nt: TGTGCCAGCAGCAAAGGGGAAAGGCCTCCCGGGGGCTACACCTTC

d_gene: TRBD2
j_gene: TRBJ2-1
abundance: .
v_gene: TRBV10-3
len: 15
CDR3aa: CAISESTSGSGEQFF
CDR3nt: TGTGCCATCAGTGAGTCGACTAGCGGGAGTGGGGAGCAGTTCTTC

d_gene: TRBD1
j_gene: TRBJ2-7
abundance: .
v_gene: TRBV7-9
len: 15
CDR3aa: CASSSGQGEPYEQYF
CDR3nt: TGTGCCAGCAGCTCAGGACAGGGGGAACCCTACGAGCAGTACTTC

d_gene: .
j_gene: TRBJ2-5
abundance: .
v_gene: TRBV15
len: 15
CDR3aa: CATSRGGGQRETQYF
CDR3nt: TGTGCCACCAGCAGAGGAGGGGGTCAGAGGGAGACCCAGTACTTC

d_gene: TRBD1
j_gene: TRBJ1-5
abundance: .
v_gene: TRBV6-6
len: 14
CDR3aa: CASRPGTASRPQHF
CDR3nt: TGTGCCAGCAGACCGGGGACAGCCTCTCGACCCCAGCATTTT

d_gene: .
j_gene: TRBJ2-7
abundance: .
v_gene: TRBV5-5
len: 11
CDR3aa: CASSWNYEQYF
CDR3nt: TGTGCCAGCAGCTGGAACTACGAGCAGTACTTC

d_gene: .
j_gene: TRBJ2-2
abundance: few
v_gene: TRBV10-3
len: 13
CDR3aa: CAIRREKGGELFF
CDR3nt: TGTGCCATCAGAAGAGAGAAGGGCGGGGAGCTGTTTTTT

d_gene: .
j_gene: TRBJ1-2
abundance: .
v_gene: TRBV19
len: 20
CDR3aa: CASSIWGSVDTGSFNYGYTF
CDR3nt: TGTGCCAGTAGTATATGGGGTTCGGTTGATACAGGTTCCTTCAACTATGGCTACACCTTC

d_gene: .
j_gene: TRBJ2-7
abundance: .
v_gene: TRBV5-1
len: 15
CDR3aa: CASSLEASRAYEQYF
CDR3nt: TGCGCCAGCAGCTTGGAAGCTAGTCGAGCCTACGAGCAGTACTTC

d_gene: TRBD1
j_gene: TRBJ2-7
abundance: .
v_gene: TRBV28
len: 12
CDR3aa: CASSWDSYEQYF
CDR3nt: TGTGCCAGCAGTTGGGACAGCTACGAGCAGTACTTC

d_gene: .
j_gene: TRBJ1-1
abundance: .
v_gene: TRBV19
len: 13
CDR3aa: CATRGPGLTEAFF
CDR3nt: TGTGCCACCAGGGGACCGGGGTTGACTGAAGCTTTCTTT

d_gene: .
j_gene: TRBJ1-1
abundance: once
v_gene: TRBV7-3
len: 13
CDR3aa: CASSPEGNTEAFF
CDR3nt: TGTGCCAGCAGCCCCGAGGGGAACACTGAAGCTTTCTTT